This T cell receptor beta chain was obtained from a study of cytomegalovirus exposure and HLA in healthy donors. The wider study: The 95 to 150 validation repertoires, a later analysis reported, used the same platform as the 550 to 800 first-cohort repertoires.

The assay was immunoSEQ multiplex PCR, and TCRdb's table has in-frame clones only and misses some. In the table there are about 160,000 clones, approximately 89% of which are singletons. Study-wide points: According to the study, 150 to 200 TCR beta chains were cytomegalovirus-associated.

As concerns this clone: Its antigen remains unidentified.

The sequence came from a man between 18 and 35 years old in good health and CMV-seropositive. Material for sequencing was PBMCs.

The CDR3 sequence: CASSPVHYNEQFF. The CDR3 DNA is TGTGCCAGCTCACCGGTACACTACAATGAGCAGTTCTTC. The chain is built from TRBV18 and TRBJ2-1; D remains ambiguous. CDR1 and CDR2 (germline): KGHSH, LQKENI. V was clipped by 3 bases and J by 3 bases, with 6 bases between them. This CDR3 spans 13 amino acids.